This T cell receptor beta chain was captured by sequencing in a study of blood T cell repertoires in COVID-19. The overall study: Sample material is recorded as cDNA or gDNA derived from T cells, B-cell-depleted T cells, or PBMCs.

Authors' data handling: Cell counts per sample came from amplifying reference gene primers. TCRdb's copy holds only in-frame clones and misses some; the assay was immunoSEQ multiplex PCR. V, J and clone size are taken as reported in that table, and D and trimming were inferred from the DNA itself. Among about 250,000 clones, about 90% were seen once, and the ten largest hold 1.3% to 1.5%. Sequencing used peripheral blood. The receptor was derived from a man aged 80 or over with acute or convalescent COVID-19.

Here the CDR3 reads CASSQDKHATNEKLFF. The DNA for the CDR3 is TGTGCCAGCAGCCAAGATAAGCACGCAACTAATGAAAAACTGTTTTTT. This chain joins TRBV4-2 and TRBJ1-4; no firm D call. The germline gives CDR1 LGHNA, CDR2 YNFKEQ. The V and J ends lost 0 bases and 0 bases respectively, with 8 bases between them. This CDR3 has 16 residues.